This entry is about one T cell receptor (beta chain). This record comes from a study of T cell responses to AZD1222 COVID-19 vaccine. The CDR3 runs 16 residues. V was cut by 4 bases and J by 0 bases, with 13 bases left in between. The germline V gene encodes CDR1 LNHDA and CDR2 SQIVND (reference sequence). The table came from immunoSEQ multiplex PCR; TCRdb's copy has only in-frame clones and leaves some out. This sample has roughly 80,000 clones, with roughly 90% found just once. The starting material was peripheral blood, obtained 28 days after the second AZD1222 dose. The receptor was isolated from an adult who received the AZD1222 COVID-19 vaccine. V is TRBV19 and J is TRBJ1-5, with D hard to call. The CDR3 DNA is TGTGCCAGTAGTAACTCCCCGGCCCCTAGCAATCAGCCCCAGCATTTT. It codes for CASSNSPAPSNQPQHF.